A single sample is the source of the 23 T cell receptor beta chains below, sequenced in a study. TCRdb processed the 5' RACE reads anew with MiXCR; each CDR3 protein has one entry. Of tens of thousands of distinct CDR3 sequences in the sample, 28% were seen once. The sequencing input was tumor-infiltrating memory CD4+ T cells sorted from the breast tumor. This sample's subset: memory CD4+ T cells, CD4+CD45RO+CD25-. These TCRs come from a female donor with breast cancer.

Only a few counts were recorded for this clonotype. This chain connects TRBV4-3 to TRBJ2-3, with 8 bases matching TRBD2. The V and J ends lost 1 base and 4 bases, in that order; junction bases with no gene match: 10. The germline V gene encodes CDR1 LGHNA and CDR2 YSLEER. CDR3 length: 17 amino acids. This CDR3 is CASSQGGPREGPDTQYF. Here the CDR3 DNA reads TGCGCCAGCAGCCAAGGGGGGCCCCGGGAGGGTCCAGATACGCAGTATTTT.

Only one count was recorded for this clonotype. Compared with germline, one end of the junction differs, possibly owing to a read error. The chain has TRBV7-2 and TRBJ2-3; a weak D match, TRBD1 (6 bases). CDR3 length equals 14 residues. Germline assignment: CDR1 SGHTA and CDR2 FQGNSA. The CDR3 sequence: CASSSYQRTETQYF. The DNA of the CDR3 is TGTGCCAGCAGCTCTTACCAGCGGACAGAGACGCAGTATTTT.

There are a few counts of this clonotype. The chain recombines TRBV6-1 with TRBJ1-6; TRBD1 might be the D (5 bases). The CDR3 sequence is 12 residues long. Per germline, CDR1 MNHNS and CDR2 SASEGT. V was shortened by 8 bases and J by 8 bases, with 10 bases between the two germline ends. CDR3 sequence reads: CASRDPHSPLHF. The CDR3 bases are TGTGCCAGCCGGGACCCCCATTCACCCCTCCACTTT.

The V gene is TRBV7-3, the J gene TRBJ2-1, with a weak D call TRBD1 (6 bases). The germline V gene encodes CDR1 SGHTA and CDR2 FQGTGA. This CDR3 spans 13 amino acids. Trimming shortened V by 4 bases and J by 7 bases, and 11 bases separated the two germline ends. The CDR3 nucleotides are TGTGCCAGCAGCTCGTACACAGGGAATGAGCAGTTCTTC. Residues: CASSSYTGNEQFF.

The rearrangement links TRBV25-1 to TRBJ1-1; D unclear. Germline-derived CDR1 and CDR2 are MGHDK and SYGVNS. V was clipped by 6 bases and J by 1 base, with 9 bases between them. This CDR3 is 13 amino acids long. CDR3 sequence reads: CASRMSSNTEAFF. DNA for the CDR3: TGTGCCAGCAGAATGTCCTCGAACACTGAAGCTTTCTTT.

The chain joins TRBV28 to TRBJ1-4; the D gene is possibly TRBD1 (5 bases). This CDR3 contains 15 residues. Between the trimmed V and J ends, which lost 5 bases and 8 bases, there was a span of 18 bases. Germline assignment: CDR1 MDHEN and CDR2 SYDVKM. CDR3 DNA: TGTGCCAGCAGTCCCCCGGGGGGGGTCGTGGAAAAACTGTTTTTT. Translating it yields CASSPPGGVVEKLFF.

The table lists this clonotype with many counts. This chain connects TRBV20-1 to TRBJ2-7, with D perhaps matching TRBD1 (7 bases). There are 17 residues in the CDR3. Germline CDR1 DFQATT, CDR2 SNEGSKA (reference sequence). V lost 7 bases to trimming and J lost 4 bases, with 29 bases between them. The CDR3 region has the DNA TGCAGTGGCGATGCGGGGACAGCGGGTCAAAGTGGGTACGAGCAGTACTTC. It specifies CSGDAGTAGQSGYEQYF.

In its sample, this clonotype was seen a few times. The chain has TRBV4-3 and TRBJ1-5, with D unclear. Per germline, CDR1 LGHNA and CDR2 YSLEER. The CDR3 extends over 15 amino acids. V was clipped by 0 bases and J by 1 base, with 7 bases between them. The CDR3 loop is CASSQDTGSNQPQHF. The CDR3 bases are TGCGCCAGCAGCCAAGATACCGGGAGCAATCAGCCCCAGCATTTT.

There are a few counts of this clonotype. V is TRBV6-5 and J is TRBJ1-6; TRBD1 is a possible D gene (6 bases). This CDR3 region has 16 residues. V shed 2 bases and J shed 10 bases, with 18 bases lying between them. Germline assignment: CDR1 MNHEY and CDR2 SVGAGI. The CDR3 region has the DNA TGTGCCAGCAGTTACGGGGGGGCGAGACTGGAGTCACCCCTCCACTTT. Protein product: CASSYGGARLESPLHF.

The chain employs TRBV7-2 and TRBJ2-3; a possible D gene is TRBD1 (7 bases). Germline lookup yields CDR1 SGHTA and CDR2 FQGNSA. The CDR3 is made up of 16 amino acids. The germline V and J ends were trimmed by 5 bases and 6 bases, with 21 bases remaining between them. This CDR3 is CASSPQWRGRGDTQYF. In nucleotides, the CDR3 is TGTGCCAGCAGCCCCCAATGGAGGGGGCGTGGGGATACGCAGTATTTT. The whole variable domain, filled in from reference TRBV7-2 and TRBJ2-3, reads GAGVSQSPSNKVTEKGKDVELRCDPISGHTALYWYRQSLGQGLEFLIYFQGNSAPDKSGLPSDRFSAERTGGSVSTLTIQRTQQEDSAVYLCASSPQWRGRGDTQYFGPGTRLTVL.

By sample share, this clonotype is medium-sized (0.01 to 0.1%). This sequence joins TRBV5-1 and TRBJ2-1; a possible D gene is TRBD2 (6 bases). The germline V gene has CDR1 SGHRS and CDR2 YFSETQ. CDR3 size: 17 residues. Deletions cut 0 bases from V and 10 bases from J, with 23 bases between. CDR3 in amino acids: CASSLVGIAATGGEQFF. Written as DNA, the CDR3 is TGCGCCAGCAGCTTGGTTGGGATAGCGGCCACGGGCGGCGAGCAGTTCTTC. The entire variable domain, with the rest obtained from reference TRBV5-1 and TRBJ2-1, is as follows: KAGVTQTPRYLIKTRGQQVTLSCSPISGHRSVSWYQQTPGQGLQFLFEYFSETQRNKGNFPGRFSGRQFSNSRSEMNVSTLELGDSALYLCASSLVGIAATGGEQFFGPGTRLTVL.

The chain is built from TRBV20-1 and TRBJ1-1; 8 nucleotides align to TRBD1. The CDR3 extends over 13 amino acids. Looked up from germline, CDR1 is DFQATT and CDR2 is SNEGSKA (reference sequence). V shed 5 bases and J 3 bases; nucleotides not matched to a gene: 5. CDR3 bases: TGCAGTGCTTCACAGGGGGAATACACTGAAGCTTTCTTT. Its translation: CSASQGEYTEAFF.

The sample holds a few counts of this clonotype. This chain uses TRBV5-1 with TRBJ1-1, with D uncertain. Trimming took 3 bases from V and 0 from J, leaving 15 bases between them. Germline CDR1 SGHRS, CDR2 YFSETQ. This CDR3 is built from 16 residues. The CDR3 sequence is CASSYAAAGLNTEAFF. The CDR3, as DNA: TGCGCCAGCAGCTACGCGGCGGCAGGATTGAACACTGAAGCTTTCTTT.

This chain connects TRBV15 to TRBJ2-5; D is unclear. This CDR3 has 14 residues. Per the germline V gene, CDR1 is LNHNV and CDR2 is YYDKDF (reference sequence). V was trimmed by 1 base and J by 1 base, leaving 7 bases between them. CDR3 loop: CATSRAGSQETQYF. DNA of the CDR3: TGTGCCACCAGCAGAGCGGGCAGCCAAGAGACCCAGTACTTC.

This clonotype was counted only a few times. The chain uses TRBV28 and TRBJ1-3; the D is unclear. V dropped 7 bases and J dropped 4 bases, with 5 bases sitting between them. Germline assignment: CDR1 MDHEN and CDR2 SYDVKM. The CDR3 sequence is 11 residues long. For the CDR3, the DNA is TGTGCCAGCACGAGGGGAAACACCATATATTTT. The encoded protein is CASTRGNTIYF.

This clonotype has a handful of counts. This chain uses TRBV7-2 with TRBJ1-6; TRBD1 might be the D (6 bases). The V end lost 5 bases, the J end lost 7 bases, and 15 bases lay between the germline ends. Germline V CDR1 and CDR2: SGHTA, FQGNSA. The CDR3 runs 15 residues. The CDR3: CASSPHRAGNSPLHF. The CDR3 DNA is TGTGCCAGCAGCCCCCACAGGGCCGGGAATTCACCCCTCCACTTT.

This clonotype has more than one count but fewer than ten. The rearrangement links TRBV5-1 to TRBJ1-1; 10 nucleotides match TRBD1. V shed 2 bases and J 4 bases; nucleotides not matched to a gene: 5. CDR1 and CDR2 (germline): SGHRS, YFSETQ. CDR3 length: 15 residues. CDR3 in amino acids: CASSFGTGDRTEAFF. DNA of the CDR3: TGCGCCAGCAGCTTTGGGACAGGGGATCGCACTGAAGCTTTCTTT.

V and J are TRBV6-6 and TRBJ2-3, with 9 nucleotides matching TRBD2. Germline V gene sequence: CDR1 MNHNY, CDR2 SVGAGI (reference sequence). This CDR3 comprises 16 residues. J was trimmed by 2 bases and V by 4 bases; bases with no gene match: 7. CDR3 DNA: TGTGCCAGCAGTTCGTGGACTAGCGCGAACACAGATACGCAGTATTTT. As protein: CASSSWTSANTDTQYF.

V is TRBV5-1 and J is TRBJ2-2; 7 nucleotides align to TRBD1. This CDR3 region has 14 residues. The germline gives CDR1 SGHRS, CDR2 YFSETQ. The ends lost 1 base at V and 3 bases at J; junction bases unmatched: 0. The CDR3 DNA reads TGCGCCAGCAGCTTGACAGGGGACACCGGGGAGCTGTTTTTT. Translated, it gives CASSLTGDTGELFF.

This clonotype was counted between two and nine times. This chain links TRBV5-1 with TRBJ2-2, with D hard to call. The CDR3 has 13 amino acids. The germline V gene has CDR1 SGHRS and CDR2 YFSETQ. Trimming took off 7 bases at V and 3 bases at J, with 10 bases between the two ends. CDR3 sequence reads: CASQLVDTGELFF. Written as DNA, the CDR3 is TGCGCCAGCCAGTTAGTCGACACCGGGGAGCTGTTTTTT.

This clonotype was picked up a small number of times. The V call is TRBV6-1, the J call TRBJ2-7; D tentatively reads TRBD1 or TRBD2 (5 bases each). The CDR3 is 14 residues long. V lost 4 bases, J lost 3 bases, and 13 bases lay in between. Germline-derived CDR1 and CDR2 are MNHNS and SASEGT. Here the CDR3 DNA reads TGTGCCAGCAGTGGACTCGGGGCCATCTACGAGCAGTACTTC. Its translation: CASSGLGAIYEQYF.

This clonotype was counted between two and nine times. The rearrangement joins TRBV7-6 to TRBJ2-1; D not resolved. V gave up 4 bases and J gave up 5 bases, with 9 bases separating them. The CDR3 runs to 13 residues. Germline CDR1 is SGHVS and CDR2 is FNYEAQ. Here the CDR3 reads CASSSLYNNEQFF. The CDR3, as DNA: TGTGCCAGCAGCTCCCTATATAACAATGAGCAGTTCTTC.

The chain uses TRBV18 and TRBJ2-5, with D unresolved. Trimming took 3 bases from V and 5 from J, leaving 10 bases between them. There are 13 residues in the CDR3. CDR1 KGHSH and CDR2 LQKENI come from the germline V gene. DNA of the CDR3: TGTGCCAGCTCACCCGCCGAATCGGAGACCCAGTACTTC. Amino acid sequence: CASSPAESETQYF.